This TCR beta chain was documented in a study of identifying expanded T cells in peripheral blood. This CDR3 has 13 residues. V gave up 7 bases and J gave up 8 bases, with 14 bases separating them. Germline-derived CDR1 and CDR2 are SEHNR and FQNEAQ (reference sequence). Sequenced by immunoSEQ multiplex PCR; TCRdb stores in-frame clones only, minus some. The repertoire has 70,000 to 95,000 clones, 70% to 90% of them found once; the top ten carry roughly 7%. Sequenced input: blood. The chain is built from TRBV7-9 and TRBJ1-4; weak D call: TRBD1 (6 bases). The source of this sequence is a person between 18 and 69 years old in good health. CDR3 sequence (DNA): TGTGCCAGCAAACCAGGGGTACAGGAAAAACTGTTTTTT. It yields the protein CASKPGVQEKLFF.